Listed below are T cell receptor beta chains from one sample, sequenced in a study of beta chain features in type 1 diabetes. Profiled with immunoSEQ multiplex PCR; TCRdb holds only in-frame clones, not every one. The profile shows around 25,000 clones, about 69% of them singletons. Input material: Tregs from blood. These TCRs come from a man between 18 and 29 years old with type 1 diabetes. Both conserved end residues are part of each CDR3. Each record gives: clone size, J gene, D gene, V gene, CDR3 protein, CDR3 DNA. D genes are given only for firm matches. Not every row has a clone size; where given, it reads once, few, many or a size class.

size: NA
J: TRBJ2-5
D: TRBD2
V: TRBV5-1
CDR3: CASSFTVAGGQTQYF
DNA: TGCGCCAGCAGCTTTACAGTAGCGGGGGGCCAGACCCAGTACTTC

size: NA
J: TRBJ1-4
D: TRBD1
V: TRBV29-1
CDR3: CSANRGAGEKLFF
DNA: TGCAGCGCCAACAGGGGGGCGGGAGAAAAACTGTTTTTT

size: NA
J: TRBJ2-3
D: TRBD2
V: TRBV7-2
CDR3: CASSLFAGVVTDTQYF
DNA: TGTGCCAGCAGCTTATTTGCGGGGGTCGTCACAGATACGCAGTATTTT

size: NA
J: TRBJ2-7
D: NA
V: TRBV27
CDR3: CASSTHGSYEQYF
DNA: TGTGCCAGCAGTACTCACGGCTCCTACGAGCAGTACTTC

size: NA
J: TRBJ2-2
D: TRBD1
V: TRBV7-2
CDR3: CASSGTGTANTGELFF
DNA: TGTGCCAGCAGCGGGACCGGGACAGCGAACACCGGGGAGCTGTTTTTT

size: few
J: TRBJ1-1
D: NA
V: TRBV19
CDR3: CASSPRRSGNTEAFF
DNA: TGTGCCAGTAGTCCTCGGCGGAGCGGGAACACTGAAGCTTTCTTT

size: NA
J: TRBJ2-7
D: TRBD2
V: TRBV18
CDR3: CASSLRTSGAYEQYF
DNA: TGTGCCAGCTCATTGAGGACTAGCGGTGCCTACGAGCAGTACTTC

size: NA
J: TRBJ2-4
D: NA
V: TRBV19
CDR3: CASSIGAVADEGRAKNIQYF
DNA: TGTGCCAGTAGTATAGGAGCGGTAGCGGACGAAGGGAGGGCCAAAAACATTCAGTACTTC

size: few
J: TRBJ1-1
D: NA
V: TRBV20-1
CDR3: CRGRATEAFF
DNA: TGCAGGGGCAGGGCCACTGAAGCTTTCTTT

size: NA
J: TRBJ1-1
D: NA
V: TRBV5-8
CDR3: CASSLTLRVNTEAFF
DNA: TGTGCCAGCAGCCTGACCCTTCGGGTGAACACTGAAGCTTTCTTT

size: NA
J: TRBJ2-3
D: NA
V: TRBV11-2
CDR3: CASSLFGTDTQYF
DNA: TGTGCCAGCAGCCTGTTTGGCACAGATACGCAGTATTTT

size: NA
J: TRBJ2-2
D: TRBD1
V: TRBV6-5
CDR3: CASSYATGDPGELFF
DNA: TGTGCCAGCAGTTACGCGACAGGGGACCCCGGGGAGCTGTTTTTT

size: NA
J: TRBJ2-3
D: NA
V: TRBV29-1
CDR3: CSVSGTGGPTDTQYF
DNA: TGCAGCGTGTCCGGGACTGGTGGACCCACAGATACGCAGTATTTT

size: few
J: TRBJ1-2
D: NA
V: TRBV9
CDR3: CASSVGEGYGYTF
DNA: TGTGCCAGCAGCGTAGGGGAGGGATATGGCTACACCTTC

size: few
J: TRBJ1-1
D: NA
V: TRBV15
CDR3: CATSPPGEFTEAFF
DNA: TGTGCCACCAGCCCCCCCGGAGAGTTTACTGAAGCTTTCTTT

size: NA
J: TRBJ2-1
D: TRBD2
V: TRBV7-9
CDR3: CATQRTSVNNEQFF
DNA: TGTGCCACCCAAAGGACTAGCGTAAACAATGAGCAGTTCTTC

size: few
J: TRBJ2-1
D: TRBD2
V: TRBV30
CDR3: CAWSSTSFNEQFF
DNA: TGTGCCTGGTCGTCGACTAGCTTCAATGAGCAGTTCTTC

size: NA
J: TRBJ1-1
D: NA
V: TRBV30
CDR3: CAWWTSIVAFF
DNA: TGTGCCTGGTGGACATCCATAGTAGCTTTCTTT

size: NA
J: TRBJ2-3
D: NA
V: TRBV15
CDR3: CATSRDAASTDTQYF
DNA: TGTGCCACCAGCAGAGATGCTGCGAGCACAGATACGCAGTATTTT

size: NA
J: TRBJ2-7
D: NA
V: TRBV27
CDR3: CASSEGLGSNEQYF
DNA: TGTGCCAGCAGTGAAGGACTGGGATCCAACGAGCAGTACTTC

size: NA
J: TRBJ2-7
D: TRBD1
V: TRBV7-2
CDR3: CASSLEGQGPYEQYF
DNA: TGTGCCAGCAGCTTGGAGGGACAGGGTCCCTACGAGCAGTACTTC

size: few
J: TRBJ2-7
D: TRBD2
V: TRBV6-6
CDR3: CASSYASGYEQYF
DNA: TGTGCCAGCAGTTACGCTAGCGGCTACGAGCAGTACTTC

size: NA
J: TRBJ2-1
D: TRBD2
V: TRBV7-2
CDR3: CASSLGGLAGYNEQFF
DNA: TGTGCCAGCAGCTTAGGGGGGCTAGCGGGCTACAATGAGCAGTTCTTC

size: NA
J: TRBJ2-7
D: NA
V: TRBV7-2
CDR3: CASSLRFIGGSYEQYF
DNA: TGTGCCAGCAGCTTACGTTTTATCGGGGGTTCCTACGAGCAGTACTTC

size: few
J: TRBJ2-7
D: NA
V: TRBV5-4
CDR3: CASSSTGSGYEQYF
DNA: TGTGCCAGCAGCTCGACCGGGAGCGGTTACGAGCAGTACTTC

size: few
J: TRBJ2-2
D: TRBD1
V: TRBV2
CDR3: CASSAGGARTGELFF
DNA: TGTGCCAGCAGTGCAGGGGGAGCTCGGACCGGGGAGCTGTTTTTT

size: NA
J: TRBJ2-3
D: TRBD2
V: TRBV6-5
CDR3: CASTATSGGANTQYF
DNA: TGTGCCAGCACCGCTACTAGCGGGGGGGCAAATACGCAGTATTTT

size: NA
J: TRBJ2-6
D: NA
V: TRBV7-8
CDR3: CASSLFGRGATGANVLTF
DNA: TGTGCCAGCAGCTTATTCGGCAGGGGCGCTACTGGGGCCAACGTCCTGACTTTC

size: NA
J: TRBJ2-1
D: TRBD2
V: TRBV2
CDR3: CASSASSGRLGEQFF
DNA: TGTGCCAGCAGTGCGTCTAGCGGGAGATTGGGGGAGCAGTTCTTC

size: NA
J: TRBJ1-1
D: NA
V: TRBV18
CDR3: CASSQAWSTEAFF
DNA: TGTGCCAGCTCGCAAGCCTGGAGCACTGAAGCTTTCTTT

size: once
J: TRBJ1-5
D: TRBD1
V: TRBV19
CDR3: CASSGGQANQPQHF
DNA: TGTGCCAGTAGTGGGGGACAGGCCAATCAGCCCCAGCATTTT

size: NA
J: TRBJ2-2
D: NA
V: TRBV9
CDR3: CASSDRATGELFF
DNA: TGTGCCAGCAGCGACAGGGCCACCGGGGAGCTGTTTTTT

size: few
J: TRBJ2-1
D: NA
V: TRBV18
CDR3: CASSLVGASNEQFF
DNA: TGTGCCAGCTCACTCGTCGGAGCGTCAAATGAGCAGTTCTTC

size: few
J: TRBJ2-1
D: TRBD1
V: TRBV18
CDR3: CASSPYGQGPGNEQFF
DNA: TGTGCCAGCTCACCTTACGGACAGGGGCCAGGGAATGAGCAGTTCTTC

size: NA
J: TRBJ1-1
D: NA
V: TRBV21-1
CDR3: CASSKEGVGRGRKYEAFF
DNA: TGTGCCAGCAGCAAAGAGGGGGTCGGGAGGGGGAGGAAATATGAAGCTTTCTTT

size: few
J: TRBJ2-5
D: TRBD2
V: TRBV7-2
CDR3: CASSRGLAGTETQYF
DNA: TGTGCCAGCAGCCGGGGACTAGCGGGAACAGAGACCCAGTACTTC

size: once
J: TRBJ2-5
D: TRBD2
V: TRBV2
CDR3: CASRAGLAGGHETQYF
DNA: TGTGCCAGCAGGGCCGGACTAGCGGGGGGGCACGAGACCCAGTACTTC

size: NA
J: TRBJ2-1
D: TRBD2
V: TRBV2
CDR3: CASSDGAGGRNNEQFF
DNA: TGTGCCAGCAGTGACGGAGCGGGGGGCCGGAACAATGAGCAGTTCTTC

size: once
J: TRBJ1-1
D: NA
V: TRBV30
CDR3: CAWSVGAVETEAFF
DNA: TGTGCCTGGAGTGTAGGGGCAGTTGAGACTGAAGCTTTCTTT

size: NA
J: TRBJ2-7
D: NA
V: TRBV23-1
CDR3: CASSQLRGLYEQYF
DNA: TGCGCCAGCAGTCAATTGAGGGGACTCTACGAGCAGTACTTC